This T cell receptor (beta chain) is drawn from a study of identical twins. Notes on the study in general: Models underestimated TCR alpha sharing (out-of-frame) in monozygotic twins. Analyses based on zero insertions could be partly confounded by invariant MAIT and iNKT cells.

Each donor was a healthy Caucasian. The CDR3 totals 15 residues. Germline trimming cut 7 bases from V and 6 bases from J; bases unmatched to any gene: 12. Germline-derived CDR1 and CDR2 are SNHLY and FYNNEI. This clonotype was seen at least ten times. What it binds is not known. A universal primer site was added by template switching, and unique molecular identifiers were carried by the cDNA. TCRdb recomputed calls from the 5' RACE reads with MiXCR, one row per CDR3 protein. The table records 300,000 to 350,000 distinct CDR3 sequences, approximately 13% of them present only once. These data were likewise used in another study, on yellow fever vaccine responses in identical twins.

The sequencing sample was made of CD8+ T cells sorted from blood. The source of this sequence is a woman aged 18-29 years in good health. The chain couples TRBV2 to TRBJ2-1, with 7 bases identical to TRBD1. The CDR3 loop reads CASTTGTVLPNEQFF. The CDR3 DNA sequence: TGTGCCAGCACGACCGGGACAGTGCTTCCCAATGAGCAGTTCTTC.